This note documents a single T cell receptor (beta chain) sequence. The data derive from a study of blood T cell repertoires in COVID-19. Study context: PBMCs, B-cell-depleted T cells, or T cells were the source of the cDNA or gDNA that made up the material.

Germline V gene lookup returns CDR1 LNHDA and CDR2 SQIVND (reference sequence). The V gene lost 6 bases and the J gene lost 2 bases, with 12 bases spanning the gap. This CDR3 comprises 14 residues. Enrolled through a virtual design, the participants were between roughly 18 and 95 years of age and came from under 30 US areas. Assignments of participants to cohorts depended upon their own reported clinical history. In the authors' methods: Estimation of nucleated cell counts was performed using reference gene primer amplification. Produced via immunoSEQ multiplex PCR; TCRdb's table is partial and in-frame only. Clonal size and the V and J genes are those of that table, whereas D and trimming came from the DNA. The sample contains roughly 140,000 clones, approximately 84% of which appear only once.

The origin of this receptor is a woman aged 18-35 years who had been exposed to COVID-19. The genes are TRBV19 and TRBJ2-3; a possible D gene is TRBD2 (6 bases). The specimen was PBMCs or T cells enriched from blood (not recorded which). CDR3 amino acids: CASSATSSTDTQYF. CDR3 bases: TGTGCCAGTAGCGCAACTAGCTCCACAGATACGCAGTATTTT.